This T cell receptor (beta chain) was sequenced in a study of cytomegalovirus exposure and HLA in healthy donors listed by TCRdb under 2017. About the investigation overall: An earlier analysis of several hundred of the donors reported approximately 300 Gb of sequence data and 95 million to 120 million unique TCR beta sequences obtained from 150 million to 200 million T cells. The number of typed donors differed by locus: roughly 629-630 for A, B, C, DRB1 and DQB1; about 520 for DQA1; 606 for DPA1; and about 470 for DPB1. All discovery cohort repertoires had been generated using a single sequencing platform. Across roughly 420 genotyped donors of the cohort, an average of 235,054 unique TCR beta nucleotide sequences per donor were sequenced, and roughly 17% of those sequences were non-productive. Several DR-DQ haplotypes were treated as single units for association and clustering because of strong linkage in the cohort. To predict cytomegalovirus infection status, the study brought together high-throughput TCR immunosequencing, statistical association of individual TCRs with disease status, and machine learning. In an earlier analysis of 587 of the donors, high-throughput TCR beta sequencing was used to judge whether each TCR beta V gene segment behaved as functional or pseudogenic. Genome-wide SNP genotypes for about 65% of the roughly 670 donors were used in a later genetic analysis, which treated that subset as a discovery cohort. The later analysis used no new phenotypic data to find candidate immune exposures, relying instead on TCR beta sequences and their occurrence across donors. The aim of the study was to test whether cataloging public T cell receptors could identify signatures of past pathogen exposure. Along with the approximately 650-subject first cohort, a separate validation cohort of over 90 different subjects was used. Among the roughly 400 genotyped donors, approximately 82% belonged to the genetic ancestry cluster associated with self-reported Caucasian donors. Donor age, sex, ethnicity and CMV serostatus were compiled alongside the repertoire data. Using immunosequencing, the study profiled T cell repertoires from 666 subjects and related those repertoires to cytomegalovirus serostatus. An early release covering around 630 HLA-typed donors comprised about 290 gigabases of sequencing data and 85 million or so unique TCR sequences. HLA typing covered class I and class II loci at four-digit resolution. In a later analysis, previously published TCR beta repertoires from more than 500 donors were re-analyzed and high-resolution HLA genotyping was added so that TCR occurrence patterns could be studied. Overall study outcomes, separate from this receptor: A later analysis found that HLA-associated TCR beta chains were more clonally expanded and had lower generation probabilities than equally common non-associated chains. In vitro tests confirmed that a few of the cytomegalovirus-associated TCR beta chains recognize cytomegalovirus antigens. Presence/absence analyses assumed roughly uniform sequencing depth across donors, an assumption that may not hold. Because the 87-base-pair reads could not distinguish some IMGT-functional V segments, including TRBV6-2 and TRBV6-3, those segments were excluded. Linkage disequilibrium might explain the correlated functional status among segregating V segments, but an unknown experimental factor could not be ruled out. A later genetic analysis associated a missense DCLRE1C variant with V-gene and J-gene trimming of TCR beta chains, and an independent cohort replicated the association. The study gave a list of around 170 TCR beta chains associated with cytomegalovirus. In a later analysis, TCR association rates were found to vary across HLA loci, with the most associated TCRs seen for DRB1 alleles and the fewest for HLA-C alleles. Because some donors lacked HLA typing at each locus, the association tests relied only on the typed subset. A further reported finding was that TCR beta sequences accurately predicted the HLA-A and HLA-B alleles for most subjects in the first cohort. Strong co-occurrence of HLA alleles, especially DR and DQ, made assigning TCR associations to individual alleles difficult. This cohort had only TCR beta chains sequenced, and the lack of alpha or paired-chain data limited which features could be detected. A group of highly shared sequence variants was considered likely to be a technical artifact of the sequencing pipeline. A later genetic analysis reported fewer N-insertions in productive TCRs among donors in an Asian-associated ancestry cluster than the roughly 620-donor mean. Most CMV-associated TCR beta chains appeared to be HLA-restricted in a later analysis, and the HLA associations seemed to be driven largely by CMV exposure. In a later analysis, several top co-occurrence clusters were reported to appear linked to parvovirus B19, influenza, CMV and Epstein-Barr virus. The authors suggested that the approach could potentially be extended to other disease states and immunological phenotypes. Because counts were too low, about 18 rarely observed V segments, including chromosome 9 orphons, were left out of the earlier analysis of 587 of the donors. In a later analysis, some 17,000 TCR beta sequences were associated with specific HLA alleles at a false discovery rate of 0.05. Across donors, most TCR sequences were observed very rarely, whereas some public TCRs were present in many individuals. Cytomegalovirus status was reported to be diagnosed by the classifier with high specificity and sensitivity in both the original and validation cohorts. For the cohort, immune exposure information was limited to CMV serostatus. Broadly in line with IMGT annotations, most TCR beta V segments showed up in productive rearrangements about 87% or about 30% of the time in an earlier analysis of 450 to 750 of the donors.

Note on this clone: It has no known antigen specificity. It has no much larger one-base neighbor in the sample; base qualities were not kept.

The cohort was made up of approximately 670 healthy bone marrow donors. All cohort members were sampled while nominally healthy, although unrecorded immune exposures were likely present. The donor tested CMV seronegative, placing the donor among the 350 to 400 seronegative members of the cohort. Each donor provided a peripheral blood sample, and peripheral blood mononuclear cells were used for TCR beta sequencing. The Qiagen DNeasy Blood Extraction Kit was used to extract genomic DNA from the blood cell samples. According to the germline V gene (reference sequence), CDR1 reads GTSNPN and CDR2 reads SVGIG. Trimming leaves V shorter by 3 bases and J shorter by 3 bases, with the junction holding 3 bases beyond the gene matches. The CDR3 goes from the cysteine to the phenylalanine over 13 residues. CDR3 DNA is the only sequence kept; it has 39 bases, read in frame from the first base. Receptor amplification or capture employed the immunoSEQ multiplex PCR assay. A mixture of 60 forward primers for TCR Vbeta segments and 13 reverse primers for TCR Jbeta segments was used in the multiplex PCR. A multiplex PCR assay on genomic DNA amplified the CDR3 region of rearranged TCR beta genes. The Illumina HiSeq System was used to sequence the amplified TCR beta libraries as 87-base-pair reads. From the authors' description of their analysis: Across the 666 repertoires, a later analysis counted roughly 84 million unique TCR beta chains, around 10 million of which were shared by at least two donors. To remove PCR and sequencing errors, raw reads were error-corrected and collapsed into unique sequences using a nearest-neighbor algorithm that merged closely related sequences. To assign V, D and J gene segments, CDR3 sequences were aligned to IMGT reference sequences. For a sequence to be retained, a match of at least six nucleotides was required to both a V gene segment and a J gene segment. A rearrangement counted as productive if the CDR3 had no stop codons and remained in frame with V and J, and every other rearrangement counted as non-productive. CDR3 was defined by IMGT convention, running from the second conserved V-encoded cysteine to the conserved J-encoded phenylalanine. In an earlier analysis of 587 of the donors, sequences lacking an unambiguous match to a single V gene segment were excluded. In an earlier analysis of about 590 of the donors, a V segment was called functional when productive rearrangements were above 56.7%, and segregating when the standard deviation between donors exceeded 5%. A statistical classification framework was built for diagnosing cytomegalovirus status from the catalog of TCR beta chain sequences. V and J gene assignment, in a later analysis, came from comparing TCR nucleotide sequences with IMGT/GENE-DB human TR gene sequences. Using the TCRdist pipeline, a later analysis assigned CDR3 sequences along with most-parsimonious VDJ recombination scenarios. In a later analysis, each TCR beta chain was defined by its CDR3 amino acid sequence together with its V-gene family, and reads lacking a unique V-gene family were excluded. As a way to deal with suspected cross-contamination and a sequencing artifact, a later analysis dropped more than 500 nucleotide sequences that were highly shared and had low generation probability. In a later analysis, a clonal expansion index was calculated for each public chain from normalized within-repertoire ranks of inferred template counts. Generation probabilities in a later analysis came from a VDJ recombination model fitted to out-of-frame rearrangements, and those results were checked against IGoR. A later analysis scored TCR-TCR, TCR-HLA and TCR-CMV co-occurrence with hypergeometric tests, applying a repertoire-size bias correction to TCR pairs. A later analysis estimated false discovery rates by permuting HLA or CMV assignments 20 times. In a later analysis, co-occurring TCRs were grouped using DBSCAN, and TCRdist sequence similarity was added for clustering within HLA-allele-positive subsets. Repertoires with fewer than 30,000 or more than 120,000 public chains, plus five repertoires with anomalous nucleotide sharing, were excluded from co-occurrence clustering. This immuneACCESS table, as held by TCRdb, lists in-frame sequences with V and J called but not all clones. Of the missing ones, under half trace to an unresolved V gene in checked studies; the others have no known cause. V, J and clone size are taken as reported in that table, and D and trimming were inferred from the DNA itself. In all, the sample holds nearly 110,000 clones, and about 64% of those were seen once. Roughly 2.8% of the sample lies in the top ten.

The sample taken for sequencing was PBMCs. Rearrangement joined TRBV30 to TRBJ2-7; 9 central nucleotides agree with TRBD1. This receptor was taken from a female donor in good health and CMV-seronegative. For the CDR3, the sequence is CAWSRTGVYEQYF. The sequenced DNA is TGTGCCTGGAGCCGGACAGGGGTCTACGAGCAGTACTTC. The reference TRBV30 and TRBJ2-7 proteins fill in what lies around the CDR3, so the full variable domain reads SQTIHQWPATLVQPVGSPLSLECTVEGTSNPNLYWYRQAAGRGLQLLFYSVGIGQISSEVPQNLSASRPQDRQFILSSKKLLLSDSGFYLCAWSRTGVYEQYFGPGTRLTVT.